This TCR beta chain appears in the sequencing data of a study of memory CD4+ T cells and cytomegalovirus serostatus. Deletions cut 3 bases from V and 1 base from J, with 10 bases between. This CDR3 has 15 residues. CDR1 is MDHEN, CDR2 SYDVKM, per germline. Profiled with immunoSEQ multiplex PCR; TCRdb holds only in-frame clones, not every one. The sample yields under 75,000 clones, roughly 80% seen once. The sort gate was single viable CD3+CD4+CD8-CD45RO+ cells for memory CD4+ T cells. The source is an adult in good health and CMV-seronegative. Some clones in this sample may be carry-over from other donors' samples. The sequenced sample was memory CD4+ T cells from blood. The rearrangement joins TRBV28 to TRBJ2-4; D unresolved. The DNA of the CDR3 is TGTGCCAGCAGTTTTCGCGAAGGGGCCAAAAACATTCAGTACTTC. This translates into CASSFREGAKNIQYF.